The 5 T cell receptor beta chains in this list originate from one sample, sequenced in a study of CD8 T cells in Susac syndrome. Random hexamers were used to reverse transcribe 0.5 to 1 ug of RNA. TCRdb re-called the immunoSEQ multiplex PCR reads through MiXCR, storing one row per CDR3 protein. Of 150,000 to 200,000 distinct CDR3 sequences listed, 90% to 95% are singletons. The sample taken for sequencing was CD8+ T cells from PBMCs. These receptor sequences come from a human donor with multiple sclerosis.

This chain connects TRBV2 to TRBJ2-1; 14 bases agree with TRBD2. The CDR3 has 15 residues. J was trimmed by 14 bases and V by 5 bases; bases with no gene match: 11. The germline V gene has CDR1 SNHLY and CDR2 FYNNEI. The CDR3 reads CASSYSGTSGSLEFF. CDR3 bases: TGTGCCAGCAGTTACTCCGGGACTAGCGGGAGTCTGGAGTTCTTC.

The chain couples TRBV5-1 to TRBJ1-2; 9 bases line up with TRBD1. CDR1 SGHRS and CDR2 YFSETQ come from the germline V gene. V shed 4 bases and J 6 bases; nucleotides not matched to a gene: 1. The CDR3 has 12 amino acids. CDR3: CASSRTGDGYTF. The CDR3 DNA reads as TGCGCCAGCAGCCGGACAGGGGATGGCTACACCTTC.

The V call is TRBV28, the J call TRBJ2-5; D assignment may be TRBD1 or TRBD2 (5 bases each). The germline CDR1 and CDR2 sequences are MDHEN and SYDVKM. V gave up 10 bases and J gave up 5 bases, with 17 bases separating them. CDR3 length: 13 amino acids. CDR3 coding DNA: TGTGCCACCTCCCGGGGCAGAATGGAGACCCAGTACTTC. The encoded protein is CATSRGRMETQYF.

The chain combines TRBV7-9 with TRBJ2-5; D might be TRBD1 (6 bases). This CDR3 contains 16 residues. The V and J ends lost 5 bases and 4 bases respectively, with 20 bases between them. Germline lookup yields CDR1 SEHNR and CDR2 FQNEAQ (reference sequence). CDR3 DNA sequence: TGTGCCAGCAGCCCACGAGTCCAGGGGAACCCAGAGACCCAGTACTTC. Amino acid sequence: CASSPRVQGNPETQYF.

This chain links TRBV29-1 with TRBJ2-7; D is possibly TRBD2 (6 bases). V was clipped by 5 bases and J by 5 bases, with 19 bases between them. CDR3 length: 14 amino acids. Germline CDR1 is SQVTM and CDR2 is ANQGSEA. The chain's CDR3 is CSVCRDFRWDEQYF. The CDR3 DNA follows: TGCAGCGTTTGCCGGGACTTCCGTTGGGACGAGCAGTACTTC.